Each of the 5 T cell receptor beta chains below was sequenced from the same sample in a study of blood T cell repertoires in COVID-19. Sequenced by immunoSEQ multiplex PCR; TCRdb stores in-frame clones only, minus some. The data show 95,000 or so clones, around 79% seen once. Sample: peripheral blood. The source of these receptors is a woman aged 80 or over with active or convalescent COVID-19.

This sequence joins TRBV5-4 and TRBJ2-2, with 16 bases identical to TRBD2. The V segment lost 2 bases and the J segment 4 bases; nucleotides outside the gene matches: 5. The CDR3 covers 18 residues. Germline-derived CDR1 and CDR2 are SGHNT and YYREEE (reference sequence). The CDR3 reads CASSFGTSGRAITGELFF. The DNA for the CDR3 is TGTGCCAGCAGCTTCGGGACTAGCGGGAGGGCCATCACCGGGGAGCTGTTTTTT.

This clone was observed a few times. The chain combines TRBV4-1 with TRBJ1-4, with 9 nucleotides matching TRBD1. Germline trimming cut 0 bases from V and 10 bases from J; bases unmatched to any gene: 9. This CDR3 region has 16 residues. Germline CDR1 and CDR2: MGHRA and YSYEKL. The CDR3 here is CASSQDRDRDVVKLFF. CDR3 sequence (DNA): TGCGCCAGCAGCCAAGACCGGGACAGGGACGTTGTAAAACTGTTTTTT.

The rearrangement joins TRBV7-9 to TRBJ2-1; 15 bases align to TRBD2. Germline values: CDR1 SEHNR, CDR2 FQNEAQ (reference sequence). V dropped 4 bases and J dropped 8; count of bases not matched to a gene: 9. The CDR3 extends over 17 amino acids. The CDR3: CASSSPPGLAGGHEQFF. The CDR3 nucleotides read TGTGCCAGCAGCTCCCCCCCGGGACTAGCGGGGGGCCATGAGCAGTTCTTC.

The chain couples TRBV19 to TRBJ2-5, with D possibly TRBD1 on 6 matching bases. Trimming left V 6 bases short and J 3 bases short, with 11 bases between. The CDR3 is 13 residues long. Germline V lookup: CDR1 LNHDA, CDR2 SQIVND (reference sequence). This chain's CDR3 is CASSRNREETQYF. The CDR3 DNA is TGTGCCAGTAGCCGAAACAGGGAAGAGACCCAGTACTTC. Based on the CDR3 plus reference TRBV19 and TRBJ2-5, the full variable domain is DGGITQSPKYLFRKEGQNVTLSCEQNLNHDAMYWYRQDPGQGLRLIYYSQIVNDFQKGDIAEGYSVSREKKESFPLTVTSAQKNPTAFYLCASSRNREETQYFGPGTRLLVL.

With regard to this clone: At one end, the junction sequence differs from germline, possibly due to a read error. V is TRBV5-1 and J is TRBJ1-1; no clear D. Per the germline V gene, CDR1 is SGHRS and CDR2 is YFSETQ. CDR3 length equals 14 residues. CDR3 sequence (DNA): TGTGCCAGCAGCGACGGACTCCTGGGCACTGAAGCTTTCTTT. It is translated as CASSDGLLGTEAFF.